This TCR beta chain was recovered during a study of blood T cell repertoires in COVID-19. Whole-study context: Acute and convalescent COVID-19 samples came from the United States, Italy and Spain. Sample material is recorded as cDNA or gDNA derived from T cells, B-cell-depleted T cells, or PBMCs.

In the authors' methods: Amplification with reference gene primers provided the estimates of nucleated cell counts. Assay used: immunoSEQ multiplex PCR; TCRdb lists only in-frame clones, some missing. V and J calls and clone size follow that table, whereas D and trimming were derived from the DNA. The repertoire holds over 45,000 clones, roughly 84% seen once, with 6.5% in the top ten. Germline CDR1 reads SGHRS; CDR2 reads YFSETQ. This CDR3 has 13 amino acids. V shed 1 base and J shed 5 bases, with 9 bases lying between them. Material for sequencing was peripheral blood. The chain combines TRBV5-1 with TRBJ2-5; TRBD2 is a possible D gene (5 bases). The receptor was isolated from a man aged 50 or older with active COVID-19. The CDR3 DNA sequence: TGCGCCAGCAGCTTGAGTGGCGGGGAGACCCAGTACTTC. As protein: CASSLSGGETQYF.